Shown below are 19 T cell receptor beta chains from a single sample sequenced in a study of response to subunit inactivated influenza vaccine. In TCRdb, the RT-PCR reads were re-called with MiXCR into one record per CDR3 protein. The data show roughly 650,000 distinct CDR3 sequences, 14% seen once. This specimen consisted of PBMCs from blood, obtained 14 to 15 days before vaccination. These receptors were obtained from a man between 45 and 60 years old who received an inactivated influenza vaccine.

This sequence joins TRBV2 and TRBJ1-1, with D possibly TRBD1 on 6 matching bases. The germline CDR1 and CDR2 sequences are SNHLY and FYNNEI. Trimming removed 7 bases at V and 4 bases at J, with 13 bases between. The CDR3 is 13 amino acids. The CDR3 loop is CASMRDTVTEAFF. The CDR3 DNA is TGTGCCAGCATGCGGGACACAGTCACTGAAGCTTTCTTT.

This clonotype was found many times. The genes are TRBV12-3 or TRBV12-4 and TRBJ2-7, with D possibly TRBD2 on 5 matching bases. This CDR3 is built from 13 residues. V was cut by 2 bases and J by 3 bases, with 8 bases left in between. The CDR3 is CASSLRGLYEQYF. The CDR3 DNA reads TGTGCCAGCAGTTTAAGAGGGCTCTACGAGCAGTACTTC.

The chain joins TRBV7-2 to TRBJ2-7; D unresolved. V gave up 1 base and J gave up 3 bases, with 7 bases separating them. The CDR3 is made up of 13 amino acids. Germline CDR1 and CDR2: SGHTA and FQGNSA. The CDR3, as DNA: TGTGCCAGCAGCTTAGTTACAAACTACGAGCAGTACTTC. Amino acids: CASSLVTNYEQYF.

This clonotype turned up a few times. The rearrangement joins TRBV5-1 to TRBJ1-2; tentative D call: TRBD1 (5 bases). Trimming cost V 4 bases and J 3 bases, with 25 bases left between them. Germline V gene data show CDR1 as SGHRS and CDR2 as YFSETQ. CDR3 size: 18 residues. CDR3 loop: CASSPGNLQGAIDYGYTF. Written as DNA, the CDR3 is TGCGCCAGCAGCCCAGGCAACCTACAAGGGGCGATTGACTATGGCTACACCTTC.

This clonotype was seen a handful of times. The chain joins TRBV10-1 to TRBJ1-1, with unresolved D. Trimming pared 2 bases from V and 3 bases from J, leaving 7 bases between. CDR1 and CDR2 (germline): WNHNN, SYGVQD (reference sequence). This CDR3 has 13 amino acids. CDR3 residues: CASSEGFYTEAFF. In DNA, the CDR3 is TGCGCCAGCAGTGAGGGCTTCTACACTGAAGCTTTCTTT.

The sample holds a few counts of this clonotype. The chain joins TRBV14 to TRBJ2-1; D possibly corresponds to TRBD2 (5 bases). This CDR3 spans 18 amino acids. Trimming shortened V by 4 bases and J by 0 bases, and 19 bases separated the two germline ends. Germline CDR1 is SGHDN and CDR2 is FVKESK. The CDR3 loop is CASSLPLGGWSSYNEQFF. The CDR3 DNA is TGTGCCAGCAGCCTCCCATTAGGCGGGTGGAGCTCCTACAATGAGCAGTTCTTC.

The rearrangement links TRBV20-1 to TRBJ2-3; 14 bases are a match to TRBD2. V gave up 1 base and J gave up 5 bases; unmatched junction bases: 8. Germline V lookup: CDR1 DFQATT, CDR2 SNEGSKA (reference sequence). This CDR3 comprises 17 residues. This chain's CDR3 is CSARALGLAGAGDTQYF. As DNA, the CDR3 is TGCAGTGCTAGAGCACTGGGACTAGCGGGAGCGGGAGATACGCAGTATTTT.

This clonotype was seen repeatedly, ten times or more. CDR3 amino acids: CASSLQTSGRMKAAKNIQYF. In DNA, the CDR3 is TGCGCCAGCAGCCTTCAGACTAGCGGGAGGATGAAAGCCGCCAAAAACATTCAGTACTTC. This rearrangement joins TRBV5-1 to TRBJ2-4, with 13 bases aligning to TRBD2. The V gene's germline CDR1 is SGHRS and CDR2 YFSETQ. This CDR3 comprises 20 residues. Trimming at V came to 4 bases and at J to 1 base, leaving 14 bases not matched to a gene. Combining the CDR3 with reference TRBV5-1 and TRBJ2-4 gives the whole variable domain KAGVTQTPRYLIKTRGQQVTLSCSPISGHRSVSWYQQTPGQGLQFLFEYFSETQRNKGNFPGRFSGRQFSNSRSEMNVSTLELGDSALYLCASSLQTSGRMKAAKNIQYFGAGTRLSVL.

This clonotype was recorded a few times. The J gene is TRBJ2-2, the V gene TRBV15; D gene ambiguous. The CDR3 is made up of 16 amino acids. CDR1 and CDR2 (germline): LNHNV, YYDKDF (reference sequence). V dropped 0 bases and J dropped 2 bases, with 10 bases sitting between them. CDR3 nucleotides: TGTGCCACCAGCAGAGATCGGTCGGGTAACACCGGGGAGCTGTTTTTT. Translating gives CATSRDRSGNTGELFF.

The chain recombines TRBV7-8 with TRBJ2-7, with 11 bases lining up with TRBD1. V shed 5 bases and J 5 bases; nucleotides not matched to a gene: 5. Germline-derived CDR1 and CDR2 are SGHVS and FQNEAQ. The CDR3 loop spans 14 amino acids. CDR3 nucleotide sequence: TGTGCCAGCAGCCCCCGGACAGGGGGCAACGAGCAGTACTTC. Translation: CASSPRTGGNEQYF. Drawing the rest from reference TRBV7-8 and TRBJ2-7, the complete variable domain is GAGVSQSPRYKVAKRGQDVALRCDPISGHVSLFWYQQALGQGPEFLTYFQNEAQLDKSGLPSDRFFAERPEGSVSTLKIQRTQQEDSAVYLCASSPRTGGNEQYFGPGTRLTVT.

This clonotype has only a few counts. The rearrangement joins TRBV6-5 to TRBJ2-7; maybe TRBD1 (6 bases). Germline V CDR1 and CDR2: MNHEY, SVGAGI. Trimming pared 4 bases from V and 6 bases from J, leaving 25 bases between. The CDR3 is made up of 17 amino acids. The CDR3 DNA reads TGTGCCAGCAGTTTTTATACCGGGACACTCACGGGCTCCGAGCAGTACTTC. Its protein is CASSFYTGTLTGSEQYF.

This clonotype was observed a few times. This chain connects TRBV15 to TRBJ1-3, with TRBD1 matching over 8 bases. The CDR3 totals 16 residues. With 5 bases clipped from V and 0 bases from J, the junction kept 6 bases outside the gene matches. Germline V gene sequence: CDR1 LNHNV, CDR2 YYDKDF (reference sequence). The DNA for the CDR3 is TGTGCCACCAGCGCAGGACAGGGCCTCTCTGGAAACACCATATATTTT. Translating gives CATSAGQGLSGNTIYF.

Comment on this clonotype: Sequence at one end of the junction differs from germline and may be a read error. This rearrangement joins TRBV5-1 to TRBJ2-7, with D possibly matching TRBD1 (6 bases). The CDR3 extends over 16 amino acids. Germline CDR1 is SGHRS and CDR2 is YFSETQ. CDR3 protein: CASSPNTGTLSYEKYF. DNA for the CDR3: TGCGCCAGCAGCCCCAATACAGGGACACTCTCCTACGAGAAGTACTTC.

The gene calls are TRBV12-3 or TRBV12-4 and TRBJ1-2, with D possibly TRBD1 on 5 matching bases. Trimming shortened V by 5 bases and J by 7 bases, and 8 bases separated the two germline ends. There are 11 residues in the CDR3. In DNA, the CDR3 is TGTGCCAGCAGTCAGGGTAGTGGCTACACCTTC. It yields the protein CASSQGSGYTF.

This clonotype was picked up a small number of times. V usage is TRBV7-8 and J usage is TRBJ2-5; TRBD2 aligns across 7 bases. The trim removed 5 bases at V and 8 bases at J, leaving 26 bases unmatched. Germline values: CDR1 SGHVS, CDR2 FQNEAQ. This CDR3 comprises 19 residues. The CDR3 nucleotides read TGTGCCAGCAGCCCCTTGAGCGGGGTGCGACATCGGGCCGGCGCCACCCAGTACTTC. This gives the protein CASSPLSGVRHRAGATQYF.

The gene calls are TRBV5-1 and TRBJ1-3; maybe TRBD1 (5 bases). CDR1 and CDR2 (germline): SGHRS, YFSETQ. The CDR3 contains 14 residues. V dropped 2 bases and J dropped 4 bases, with 10 bases sitting between them. CDR3 sequence (DNA): TGCGCCAGCAGCTTCGCAGGGCGCGGAAACACCATATATTTT. Its protein is CASSFAGRGNTIYF.

This clonotype was counted at least ten times. This rearrangement joins TRBV6-2 or TRBV6-3 to TRBJ1-1, with a weak D call TRBD1 (5 bases). Germline loops: CDR1 MNHEY, CDR2 SVGEGT. The CDR3 runs 13 residues. Trimming removed 6 bases from V and 4 bases from J, with 12 bases in between. The CDR3 region has the DNA TGTGCCAGCAGCCTGGGACGGAGCACTGAAGCTTTCTTT. Translation gives CASSLGRSTEAFF.

V is TRBV6-1 and J is TRBJ2-7, with D hard to call. Germline CDR1 and CDR2: MNHNS and SASEGT. This CDR3 is built from 15 residues. Trimming left V 1 base short and J 5 bases short, with 15 bases between. Here the CDR3 reads CASSEGVGLLDEQYF. For the CDR3, the DNA is TGTGCCAGCAGTGAAGGGGTGGGTCTATTAGACGAGCAGTACTTC.

This clonotype was recorded once. The chain has TRBV5-1 and TRBJ2-3, with 13 bases that match TRBD2. V was pared by 5 bases and J by 0 bases, with 9 bases of the junction left unmatched. The germline CDR1 and CDR2 sequences are SGHRS and YFSETQ. The CDR3 contains 18 residues. In DNA, the CDR3 is TGCGCCAGCAGGACCGGGACTAGCGGGACGGTTAGCACAGATACGCAGTATTTT. It encodes CASRTGTSGTVSTDTQYF.